This T cell receptor (beta chain) was documented in a study of cytomegalovirus exposure and HLA in healthy donors. Use of 60 Vbeta and 13 Jbeta primers characterized the PCR. Data came from immunoSEQ multiplex PCR; TCRdb stores just in-frame clones and leaves some out. In the table there are nearly 70,000 clones, about 73% of which are singletons. The V gene's germline CDR1 is SEHNR and CDR2 FQNEAQ (reference sequence). Unmatched junction bases numbered 4, after V lost 4 bases and J lost 4 bases. CDR3 size: 14 residues. This chain connects TRBV7-9 to TRBJ1-2; TRBD1 aligns across 9 bases. This sequence originates from a woman in her fifties or sixties in good health and CMV-seropositive. The specimen sequenced was PBMCs. The CDR3 nucleotides read TGTGCCAGCAGCTCGGGACAGGGCAGCTATGGCTACACCTTC. This sequence encodes CASSSGQGSYGYTF.